This TCR beta chain was retrieved from a study of beta chain features in type 1 diabetes. Study-level findings and limits: Across all four CD4+ subsets, people with type 1 diabetes showed modestly shorter TCRB CDR3s.

Reverse transcribing all isolated RNA meant expressed TCRB transcripts were sequenced. Measured with immunoSEQ multiplex PCR; TCRdb has only the in-frame clones, and not every one. The profile shows approximately 360,000 clones, 10% to 15% of them singletons. This clone was observed a few times. The antigen remains undetermined. V dropped 4 bases and J dropped 1; count of bases not matched to a gene: 8. The germline gives CDR1 ENHRY, CDR2 SYGVKD. This CDR3 has 17 amino acids. This chain joins TRBV10-3 and TRBJ2-2; 8 bases line up with TRBD2. This clonotype was obtained from a woman younger than 30 with type 1 diabetes. The sample was naive CD4+ T cells from blood. As DNA, the CDR3 is TGTGCCATCAGTGTCAGCGGGGGCCTAATGAACACCGGGGAGCTGTTTTTT. Its translation is CAISVSGGLMNTGELFF.